This is a list of T cell receptor beta chains from one sample in a study of cytomegalovirus exposure and HLA in healthy donors. Repertoires were generated with immunoSEQ multiplex PCR, while TCRdb's copy carries only in-frame clones and drops some. The table lists 120,000 to 150,000 clones, around two thirds of them singletons. The sample comprised PBMCs. The receptor set was obtained from a male donor in good health and CMV-seronegative. The CDR3 runs from the conserved cysteine through the conserved F or W. The D gene is left open where the match is weak. The size of a clone is reported for some rows only, either as once, few or many, or as a class for expanded clones.

size	V	D	J	DNA	CDR3
.	TRBV27	.	TRBJ1-2	TGTGCCAGCAGAGAGACCCGGGGATTGAACTATGGCTACACCTTC	CASRETRGLNYGYTF
.	TRBV5-1	TRBD1	TRBJ1-2	TGCGCCAGCAGCCCGGGACAGGTGAGATCCTATGGCTACACCTTC	CASSPGQVRSYGYTF
.	TRBV7-7	TRBD2	TRBJ2-1	TGTGCCAGCAGCTTAGTCGGGGGGGATAACAATGAGCAGTTCTTC	CASSLVGGDNNEQFF
.	TRBV5-1	TRBD2	TRBJ2-5	TGCGCCAGCGGCCTAGCGGGGGTGCTGGAGACCCAGTACTTC	CASGLAGVLETQYF
.	TRBV10-2	.	TRBJ1-3	TGCGCCAGCAGAGACAGTTTCTCTGGAAACACCATATATTTT	CASRDSFSGNTIYF
.	TRBV27	.	TRBJ1-2	TGTGCCAGCACGGGCGGGGTAGCAGAGGGCGGCTACACCTTC	CASTGGVAEGGYTF
few	TRBV10-3	.	TRBJ2-5	TGTGCCATCAGTAGGGGGACCCAAGAGACCCAGTACTTC	CAISRGTQETQYF
.	TRBV7-2	.	TRBJ1-1	TGTGCCAGCAGCTTAGTGAGTGGGCGACAGGATCTCTCTGAAGCTTTCTTT	CASSLVSGRQDLSEAFF
.	TRBV27	TRBD1	TRBJ1-2	TGTGCCAGCAGCTTAGTCCTTACAGGGGGCGGGCTCTATGGCTACACCTTC	CASSLVLTGGGLYGYTF
once	TRBV28	TRBD1	TRBJ1-6	TGTGCCAGCAGTGGACAGGGTTACTCACCCCTCCACTTT	CASSGQGYSPLHF
.	TRBV21-1	.	TRBJ2-7	TGTGCCAGCAGCAAAGGCCCCGGACTAGCGGGGTACGAGCAGTACTTC	CASSKGPGLAGYEQYF
.	TRBV7-9	.	TRBJ1-1	TGTGCCAGCAGCCCCCCGGGGGGGGTTAACACTGAAGCTTTCTTT	CASSPPGGVNTEAFF
.	TRBV7-8	TRBD1	TRBJ1-2	TGTGCCAGCAGCTTCCAGGGGGACTATGGCTACACCTTC	CASSFQGDYGYTF
few	TRBV7-3	TRBD1	TRBJ2-5	TGTGCCAGCAGCTTACAGGGGGTTTGGGAAGAGACCCAGTACTTC	CASSLQGVWEETQYF
few	TRBV5-4	.	TRBJ2-1	TGTGCCAGCAGCTTTATGACAGGGCGGGGGCAGTTCTTC	CASSFMTGRGQFF
many	TRBV7-9	.	TRBJ2-7	TGTGCCAGCAGCTTTAGGGAGGCCTCCTACGAGCAGTACTTC	CASSFREASYEQYF
once	TRBV19	.	TRBJ1-5	TGTGCCATTTCACAGGGATCTGGCAATCAGCCCCAGCATTTT	CAISQGSGNQPQHF
.	TRBV5-4	TRBD2	TRBJ2-1	TGTGCCAGCAGGGGAGCGGGGGGTAACTACAATGAGCAGTTCTTC	CASRGAGGNYNEQFF
.	TRBV6-6	TRBD1	TRBJ1-2	TGTGCCAGCAGAGCCCCGGCCGGGACAGATAACTATGGCTACACCTTC	CASRAPAGTDNYGYTF
.	TRBV7-9	TRBD2	TRBJ2-3	TGTGCCAGCAGCTCTCAGCGGGGGGGCCGGCCAGATACGCAGTATTTT	CASSSQRGGRPDTQYF
.	TRBV19	.	TRBJ1-5	TGTGCCAGTAGTGCGGGAGTTAATCAGCCCCAGCATTTT	CASSAGVNQPQHF
.	TRBV5-1	.	TRBJ1-4	TGCGCCAGCAGCTTGGGACAACTGGCAACTAATGAAAAACTGTTTTTT	CASSLGQLATNEKLFF
.	TRBV21-1	.	TRBJ2-5	.	CASSRVGQGIRETQYF
.	TRBV7-2	.	TRBJ2-3	TGTGCCAGCAGCTTAGGTTCCGCGGGCACAGATACGCAGTATTTT	CASSLGSAGTDTQYF
.	TRBV18	.	TRBJ1-4	TGTGCCAGCTCACCCGCAGGATTTGGTAATGAAAAACTGTTTTTT	CASSPAGFGNEKLFF
.	TRBV4-1	TRBD1	TRBJ1-2	TGCGCCAGCAGCCAGACAGGGTCTGGTGGCTACACCTTC	CASSQTGSGGYTF
.	TRBV19	.	TRBJ1-5	TGTGCCAGTAGTACTGTAAGCAATCAGCCCCAGCATTTT	CASSTVSNQPQHF
.	TRBV5-6	.	TRBJ1-4	TGTGCCAGCAGCTTTTGGCAGGGAACTAATGAAAAACTGTTTTTT	CASSFWQGTNEKLFF
.	TRBV28	.	TRBJ1-4	TGTGCCAGCACCATATCTCCTACCCAAGAAAAACTGTTTTTT	CASTISPTQEKLFF
few	TRBV5-1	.	TRBJ1-3	TGCGCCAGCAGCGAGGCCACTGGAAACACCATATATTTT	CASSEATGNTIYF
.	TRBV7-9	TRBD2	TRBJ2-1	TGTGCCAGCAGCCAGGGACTAGCGGGGGGCAATGAGCAGTTCTTC	CASSQGLAGGNEQFF
.	TRBV19	.	TRBJ1-1	TGTGCCAGTACCACCCCAGGGGAGAACACTGAAGCTTTCTTT	CASTTPGENTEAFF
.	TRBV11-2	TRBD1	TRBJ2-5	TGTGCCAGCAGCTTAGATCTGGGGACAGGGGGAGGGGAGACCCAGTACTTC	CASSLDLGTGGGETQYF
.	TRBV12-5	.	TRBJ1-1	TGTGCTAGTGGCCCTTACGAGGTGACTGAAGCTTTCTTT	CASGPYEVTEAFF
.	TRBV7-6	TRBD2	TRBJ2-7	TGTGCCAGCAGCTTAGGACTAGCGGGGCCCTACGAGCAGTACTTC	CASSLGLAGPYEQYF
few	TRBV15	.	TRBJ1-2	TGTGCCACCAGCAGAGGCACAGGTTGGCGTGGCTACACCTTC	CATSRGTGWRGYTF
.	TRBV28	TRBD1	TRBJ2-7	TGTGCCAGCAACCAGGGGGCGGACTCCTACGAGCAGTACTTC	CASNQGADSYEQYF
.	TRBV5-6	TRBD1	TRBJ1-1	TGTGCCAGCAGCTCTTTACAGGGGACAGAAGCTTTCTTT	CASSSLQGTEAFF
few	TRBV5-1	.	TRBJ2-3	TGCGCCAGCAGCTTGAATTTCCTCACAGATACGCAGTATTTT	CASSLNFLTDTQYF
.	TRBV5-8	TRBD1	TRBJ1-6	TGTGCCAGCAGCTTGATTCAGGGGGCGCCTACACCCCTCCACTTT	CASSLIQGAPTPLHF
few	TRBV5-1	.	TRBJ1-4	TGCGCCAGCAGACGGGGGACGAATGAAAAACTGTTTTTT	CASRRGTNEKLFF
.	TRBV19	TRBD2	TRBJ2-1	TGTGCCAGTAGAGTGGGACTATCCGAGCAGTTCTTC	CASRVGLSEQFF
.	TRBV27	TRBD2	TRBJ2-7	TGTGCCAGCAGTTTAAAGCCCCCACTAGCGGGGCCTTACTACGAGCAGTACTTC	CASSLKPPLAGPYYEQYF